This TCR beta chain was captured by sequencing in a study of blood T cell repertoires in COVID-19. Study background: The samples span acute and convalescent COVID-19 from the United States, Italy and Spain. The analysed material was cDNA or gDNA that came from T cells, B-cell-depleted T cells, or PBMCs.

Per germline, CDR1 SNHLY and CDR2 FYNNEI. CDR3 length: 14 residues. V lost 4 bases and J lost 7; bases outside the gene matches: 6. Profiled with immunoSEQ multiplex PCR; TCRdb holds only in-frame clones, not every one. The sample yields 170,000 or so clones, 75% to 80% seen once. Specimen: peripheral blood. The rearrangement uses TRBV2 and TRBJ1-2; TRBD1 agrees at 10 bases. This clonotype originated in a woman aged 70 to 79 with acute or convalescent COVID-19. Here the CDR3 DNA reads TGTGCCAGCAGTGGAGAGGGACAGGGGTTTGGCTACACCTTC. Amino acid sequence: CASSGEGQGFGYTF. The full variable domain, with the rest looked up from reference TRBV2 and TRBJ1-2, is EPEVTQTPSHQVTQMGQEVILRCVPISNHLYFYWYRQILGQKVEFLVSFYNNEISEKSEIFDDQFSVERPDGSNFTLKIRSTKLEDSAMYFCASSGEGQGFGYTFGSGTRLTVV.